These 24 T cell receptor beta chains were all obtained from the same sample, sequenced in a study of blood T cells in healthy people across ages. Sample-barcoded 5' priming and a J-beta primer mix drove a second PCR of roughly 7 to 11 cycles. TCRdb re-derived calls from the 5' RACE reads in MiXCR, one entry per CDR3 protein. The repertoire includes approximately 1.5 million distinct CDR3 sequences, about 35% of them detected once, and around 10% sits in the top ten. Sequencing was carried out using blood. These receptors were taken from a woman in her thirties in good health.

This chain uses TRBV5-4 with TRBJ2-1; D is possibly TRBD2 (6 bases). The CDR3 spans 15 residues. Germline loops: CDR1 SGHNT, CDR2 YYREEE (reference sequence). V was shortened by 4 bases and J by 0 bases, with 11 bases between the two germline ends. CDR3 sequence (DNA): TGTGCCAGCAGCCTAATAGCGGCCTCCTACAATGAGCAGTTCTTC. Translating gives CASSLIAASYNEQFF.

This clonotype occurred a few times. In nucleotides, the CDR3 is TGTGCCAGCAGCCTCCCTAGCCAGCAAGAGACCCAGTACTTC. This sequence encodes CASSLPSQQETQYF. This sequence joins TRBV3-1 and TRBJ2-5, with D perhaps TRBD2 (5 bases). Germline V gene lookup returns CDR1 LGHDT and CDR2 YNNKEL (reference sequence). There are 14 residues in the CDR3. V shed 4 bases and J shed 2 bases, with 11 bases lying between them.

The CDR3 DNA follows: TGTGCCAGCAGTTCTACTAAAGGGACAGGGAACATCTACGAGCAGTACTTC. Translation: CASSSTKGTGNIYEQYF. The chain links TRBV7-9 to TRBJ2-7, with 9 bases that match TRBD1. The CDR3 consists of 17 residues. V lost 6 bases and J lost 3; bases outside the gene matches: 15. CDR1 is SEHNR and CDR2 is FQNEAQ in the germline V gene (reference sequence). Filled out from reference TRBV7-9 and TRBJ2-7, the complete variable domain reads DTGVSQNPRHKITKRGQNVTFRCDPISEHNRLYWYRQTLGQGPEFLTYFQNEAQLEKSRLLSDRFSAERPKGSFSTLEIQRTEQGDSAMYLCASSSTKGTGNIYEQYFGPGTRLTVT.

The rearrangement links TRBV5-6 to TRBJ2-5, with D uncertain. Per germline, CDR1 SGHDT and CDR2 YYEEEE. The CDR3 is made up of 13 amino acids. V lost 2 bases to trimming and J lost 5 bases, with 10 bases between them. The CDR3 here is CASSFQGLETQYF. CDR3 DNA: TGTGCCAGCAGCTTTCAAGGGTTGGAGACCCAGTACTTC.

As concerns this clonotype: A read error may explain this, as a much larger clone is one base away. The J gene is TRBJ2-5, the V gene TRBV20-1; a possible D gene is TRBD2 (6 bases). This CDR3 is built from 12 residues. Trimming cost V 0 bases and J 10 bases, with 12 bases left between them. From germline, CDR1 is DFQATT and CDR2 SNEGSKA (reference sequence). The CDR3 bases are TGCAGTGCTAGAGATGGAGGGAACTACCAGTACTTC. It yields the protein CSARDGGNYQYF.

In its sample, this clonotype was seen a few times. The chain uses TRBV20-1 and TRBJ2-5; D not certain. The germline V gene encodes CDR1 DFQATT and CDR2 SNEGSKA (reference sequence). The ends were cut back, 6 bases at V and 2 bases at J, with 16 bases in the middle. The CDR3 has 14 amino acids. CDR3 sequence (DNA): TGCAGTGCAGAAAGAATTGGGATTCAAGAGACCCAGTACTTC. Translated, it gives CSAERIGIQETQYF.

This clonotype has more than one count but fewer than ten. One end of the junction fails to match germline, which may point to a read error. The V gene is TRBV6-1, the J gene TRBJ2-1, with 7 bases matching TRBD2. CDR3 length equals 16 residues. The germline gives CDR1 MNHNS, CDR2 SASEGT. CDR3 DNA: TGTGCCAGCATTGAAGCGCTGTCGCGGGGGAACAATGAGCAGTTCTTC. It is translated as CASIEALSRGNNEQFF.

The chain is built from TRBV27 and TRBJ2-5; D gene uncertain. This CDR3 is built from 13 residues. The ends were cut back, 4 bases at V and 3 bases at J, with 9 bases in the middle. CDR1 is MNHEY and CDR2 is SMNVEV in the germline V gene (reference sequence). Here the CDR3 reads CASSSYNKETQYF. The CDR3 DNA reads TGTGCCAGCAGTTCCTACAACAAAGAGACCCAGTACTTC.

V is TRBV18 and J is TRBJ2-2; 14 bases line up with TRBD2. Losses at the gene ends were 2 bases for V and 9 bases for J; bases not matched to a gene: 5. CDR1 is KGHSH and CDR2 is LQKENI in the germline V gene. The CDR3 runs 16 residues. The CDR3 DNA is TGTGCCAGCTCACCAATCGGACTAGCGGGGGGCCGGGAGCTGTTTTTT. Translation gives CASSPIGLAGGRELFF.

V gene TRBV29-1 combines with J gene TRBJ2-3; D is undetermined. Trimming left V 4 bases short and J 2 bases short, with 13 bases between. The CDR3 has 14 amino acids. The germline V gene has CDR1 SQVTM and CDR2 ANQGSEA. CDR3 nucleotide sequence: TGCAGCGTTGTCGGGCTGCACTACACAGATACGCAGTATTTT. This codes for CSVVGLHYTDTQYF.

This clonotype was counted between two and nine times. This chain's CDR3 is CASSTQILYGYTF. CDR3 nucleotide sequence: TGTGCCAGCAGTACCCAAATCCTCTATGGCTACACCTTC. The rearrangement links TRBV6-6 to TRBJ1-2; D unresolved. CDR3 length: 13 residues. V lost 5 bases and J 4 bases, leaving 11 bases between the germline ends. The germline CDR1 and CDR2 sequences are MNHNY and SVGAGI (reference sequence).

This clonotype occurred once. The chain combines TRBV5-8 with TRBJ2-3, with D hard to call. The CDR3 totals 16 residues. CDR1 and CDR2 (germline): SGHTS, YDEGEE. V lost 2 bases to trimming and J lost 2 bases, with 15 bases between them. CDR3 nucleotide sequence: TGTGCCAGCAGCTTAAGTTCCGGAAGACTCACAGATACGCAGTATTTT. This translates into CASSLSSGRLTDTQYF.

This clonotype showed up many times. The chain combines TRBV4-2 with TRBJ2-1; D ambiguous. Deletions cut 4 bases from V and 5 bases from J, with 9 bases between. This CDR3 has 13 amino acids. Germline CDR1 and CDR2: LGHNA and YNFKEQ. CDR3 protein: CASSPPLNNEQFF. The DNA of the CDR3 is TGTGCCAGCAGCCCGCCCCTCAACAATGAGCAGTTCTTC.

Only a few counts were recorded for this clonotype. V is TRBV6-1 and J is TRBJ1-2; possibly TRBD1 for D (6 bases). Germline assignment: CDR1 MNHNS and CDR2 SASEGT. Trimming pared 2 bases from V and 8 bases from J, leaving 9 bases between. The CDR3 runs 12 residues. This CDR3 is CASSEQGPGYTF. Written as DNA, the CDR3 is TGTGCCAGCAGTGAACAGGGGCCCGGCTACACCTTC.

This rearrangement joins TRBV4-1 to TRBJ2-4, with D possibly matching TRBD2 (5 bases). The better agreement between TRBJ2-7 and the DNA end casts doubt on the J call. The CDR3 has 15 amino acids. Per the germline V gene, CDR1 is MGHRA and CDR2 is YSYEKL. The CDR3 protein is CASSQPPSSLYEQYF. The CDR3 DNA reads as TGCGCCAGCAGCCAGCCGCCTAGCAGTCTCTACGAGCAGTACTTC.

This clonotype appeared many times. The chain is built from TRBV29-1 and TRBJ1-2; D gene ambiguous. With 4 bases removed from V and 3 bases from J, the gap between germline ends came to 3 bases. CDR1 is SQVTM, CDR2 ANQGSEA, per germline. This CDR3 has 10 residues. CDR3 protein: CSVADYGYTF. The CDR3 nucleotides read TGCAGCGTTGCGGACTATGGCTACACCTTC.

This sequence joins TRBV2 and TRBJ2-7; 8 bases align to TRBD2. CDR3 length: 15 residues. V dropped 2 bases and J dropped 3; count of bases not matched to a gene: 6. Germline V CDR1 and CDR2: SNHLY, FYNNEI. CDR3 nucleotide sequence: TGTGCCAGCAGTGAAAGGGCGGGGGGCCTCTACGAGCAGTACTTC. Translating it yields CASSERAGGLYEQYF.

The rearrangement links TRBV11-2 to TRBJ2-5, with 10 bases lining up with TRBD2. This CDR3 region has 17 residues. The germline CDR1 and CDR2 sequences are SGHAT and FQNNGV. V was clipped by 4 bases and J by 0 bases; unmatched bases: 8. The CDR3, as DNA: TGTGCCAGCAGCTCAATCCCGGGACTAGCGAACCAAGAGACCCAGTACTTC. Translated, it gives CASSSIPGLANQETQYF. Full variable domain (outside the CDR3, taken from reference TRBV11-2 and TRBJ2-5): EAGVAQSPRYKIIEKRQSVAFWCNPISGHATLYWYQQILGQGPKLLIQFQNNGVVDDSQLPKDRFSAERLKGVDSTLKIQPAKLEDSAVYLCASSSIPGLANQETQYFGPGTRLLVL.

The chain links TRBV4-1 to TRBJ2-7, with 8 bases that match TRBD1. CDR1 and CDR2 from the germline V gene are MGHRA and YSYEKL. With 3 bases clipped from V and 4 bases from J, the junction kept 5 bases outside the gene matches. This CDR3 spans 14 amino acids. As DNA, the CDR3 is TGCGCCAGCAGCCAGAGACAGGGGAGGTACGAGCAGTACTTC. The encoded protein is CASSQRQGRYEQYF.

The rearrangement uses TRBV28 and TRBJ2-7; tentative D call: TRBD2 (5 bases). The CDR3 runs to 15 residues. V shed 3 bases and J shed 0 bases, with 12 bases lying between them. Germline-derived CDR1 and CDR2 are MDHEN and SYDVKM. CDR3 in amino acids: CASSFLATSSYEQYF. The CDR3 DNA follows: TGTGCCAGCAGTTTTTTAGCGACGAGCTCCTACGAGCAGTACTTC.

A few counts support this clonotype. CDR3 nucleotides: TGTGCCAGCAGTGAAGCGCTTGGAAATGGCTACACCTTC. Protein sequence: CASSEALGNGYTF. J is TRBJ1-2 and V is TRBV2; no definite D call. Germline values: CDR1 SNHLY, CDR2 FYNNEI. Trimming cost V 0 bases and J 6 bases, with 8 bases left between them. CDR3 length: 13 residues.

This chain links TRBV4-1 with TRBJ2-7; tentatively, D is TRBD2 (6 bases). Germline V CDR1 and CDR2: MGHRA, YSYEKL. V was shortened by 3 bases and J by 4 bases, with 13 bases between the two germline ends. The CDR3 has 14 residues. CDR3 protein: CASSHDGGPYEQYF. The CDR3 coding sequence is TGCGCCAGCAGCCATGACGGGGGACCGTACGAGCAGTACTTC.

The chain joins TRBV7-9 to TRBJ1-4; the D gene is possibly TRBD1 (5 bases). Trimming left V 5 bases short and J 8 bases short, with 15 bases between. The CDR3 has 14 residues. The germline CDR1 and CDR2 sequences are SEHNR and FQNEAQ (reference sequence). The CDR3: CASSILRDVEKLFF. DNA for the CDR3: TGTGCCAGCAGCATCCTAAGGGACGTGGAAAAACTGTTTTTT. The entire variable domain, with the rest obtained from reference TRBV7-9 and TRBJ1-4, is as follows: DTGVSQNPRHKITKRGQNVTFRCDPISEHNRLYWYRQTLGQGPEFLTYFQNEAQLEKSRLLSDRFSAERPKGSFSTLEIQRTEQGDSAMYLCASSILRDVEKLFFGSGTQLSVL.

V and J are TRBV6-5 and TRBJ2-5, with D maybe TRBD1 (5 bases). The DNA end favors TRBJ2-7, so the J call may be wrong. Germline CDR1 MNHEY, CDR2 SVGAGI. The CDR3 totals 17 residues. The CDR3 loop reads CASSDPSRVKFGYEQYF. CDR3 coding DNA: TGTGCCAGCAGTGACCCGAGCAGGGTGAAATTCGGCTACGAGCAGTACTTC.